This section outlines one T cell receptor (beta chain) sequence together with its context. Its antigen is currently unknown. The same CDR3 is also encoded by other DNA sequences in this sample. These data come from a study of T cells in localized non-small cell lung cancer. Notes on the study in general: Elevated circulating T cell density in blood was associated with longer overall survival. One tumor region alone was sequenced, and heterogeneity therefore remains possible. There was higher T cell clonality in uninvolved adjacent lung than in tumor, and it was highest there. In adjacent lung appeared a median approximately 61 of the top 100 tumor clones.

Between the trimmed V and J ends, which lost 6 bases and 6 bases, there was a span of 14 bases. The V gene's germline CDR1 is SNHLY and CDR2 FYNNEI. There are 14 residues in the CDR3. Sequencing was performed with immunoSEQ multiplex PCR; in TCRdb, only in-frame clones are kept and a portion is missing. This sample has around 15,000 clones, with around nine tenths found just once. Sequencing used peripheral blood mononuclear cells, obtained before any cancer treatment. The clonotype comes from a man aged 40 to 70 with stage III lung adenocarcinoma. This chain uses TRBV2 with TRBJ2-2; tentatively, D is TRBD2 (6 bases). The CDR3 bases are TGTGCCAGCAGGGGAGGAATCAGCGCCGGGGAGCTGTTTTTT. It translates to CASRGGISAGELFF. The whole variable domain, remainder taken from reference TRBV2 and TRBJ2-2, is EPEVTQTPSHQVTQMGQEVILRCVPISNHLYFYWYRQILGQKVEFLVSFYNNEISEKSEIFDDQFSVERPDGSNFTLKIRSTKLEDSAMYFCASRGGISAGELFFGEGSRLTVL.